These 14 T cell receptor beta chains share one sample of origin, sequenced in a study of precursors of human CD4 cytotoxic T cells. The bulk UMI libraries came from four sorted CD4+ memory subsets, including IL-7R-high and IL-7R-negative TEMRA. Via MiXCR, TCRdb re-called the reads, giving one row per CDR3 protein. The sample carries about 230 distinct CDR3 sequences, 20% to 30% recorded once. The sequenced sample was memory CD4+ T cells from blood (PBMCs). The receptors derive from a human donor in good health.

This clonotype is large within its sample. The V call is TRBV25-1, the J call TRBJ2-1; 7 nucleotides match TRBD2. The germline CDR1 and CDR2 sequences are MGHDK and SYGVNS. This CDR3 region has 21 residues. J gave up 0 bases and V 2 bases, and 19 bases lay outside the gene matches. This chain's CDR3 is CASSEGRFKSGRERSYNEQFF. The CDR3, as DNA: TGTGCCAGCAGTGAAGGAAGGTTTAAGTCGGGGCGGGAGCGCTCCTACAATGAGCAGTTCTTC.

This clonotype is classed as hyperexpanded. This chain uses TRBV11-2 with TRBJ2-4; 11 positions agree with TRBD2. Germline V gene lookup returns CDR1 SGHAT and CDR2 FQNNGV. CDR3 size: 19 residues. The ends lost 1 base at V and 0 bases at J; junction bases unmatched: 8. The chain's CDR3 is CASSLVGLAGGVAKNIQYF. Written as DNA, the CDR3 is TGTGCCAGCAGCTTAGTTGGTCTAGCGGGAGGAGTAGCCAAAAACATTCAGTACTTC.

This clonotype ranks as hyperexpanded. CDR3 nucleotide sequence: TGCGCCAGCAGCCAAGACCGTAGCTCTTTTGGCTACACCTTC. As protein: CASSQDRSSFGYTF. The chain is built from TRBV4-1 and TRBJ1-2; D call uncertain. CDR1 is MGHRA and CDR2 is YSYEKL in the germline V gene. Trimming pared 0 bases from V and 7 bases from J, leaving 12 bases between. CDR3 length: 14 amino acids.

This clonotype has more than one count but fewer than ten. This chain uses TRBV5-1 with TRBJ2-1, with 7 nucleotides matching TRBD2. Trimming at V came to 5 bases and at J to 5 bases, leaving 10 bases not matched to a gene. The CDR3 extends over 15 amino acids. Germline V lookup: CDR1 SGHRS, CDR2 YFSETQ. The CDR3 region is CASRSGGTIDNEQFF. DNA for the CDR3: TGCGCCAGCAGGAGTGGTGGGACTATCGACAATGAGCAGTTCTTC.

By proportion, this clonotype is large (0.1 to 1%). The CDR3 region is CASSSDSQETQYF. The DNA for the CDR3 is TGTGCCAGTAGTAGCGACAGCCAAGAGACCCAGTACTTC. The genes are TRBV19 and TRBJ2-5; TRBD1 might be the D (5 bases). Germline V lookup: CDR1 LNHDA, CDR2 SQIVND (reference sequence). Trimming took off 4 bases at V and 1 base at J, with 7 bases between the two ends. This CDR3 is built from 13 residues. Combining the CDR3 with reference TRBV19 and TRBJ2-5 gives the whole variable domain DGGITQSPKYLFRKEGQNVTLSCEQNLNHDAMYWYRQDPGQGLRLIYYSQIVNDFQKGDIAEGYSVSREKKESFPLTVTSAQKNPTAFYLCASSSDSQETQYFGPGTRLLVL.

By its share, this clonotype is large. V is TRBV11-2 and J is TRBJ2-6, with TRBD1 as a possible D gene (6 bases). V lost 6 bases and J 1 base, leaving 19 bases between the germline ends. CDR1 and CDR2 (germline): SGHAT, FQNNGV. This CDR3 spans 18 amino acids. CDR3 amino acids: CASSSVGTRASGANVLTF. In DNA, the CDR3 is TGTGCCAGCAGTTCCGTGGGGACAAGGGCATCTGGGGCCAACGTCCTGACTTTC.

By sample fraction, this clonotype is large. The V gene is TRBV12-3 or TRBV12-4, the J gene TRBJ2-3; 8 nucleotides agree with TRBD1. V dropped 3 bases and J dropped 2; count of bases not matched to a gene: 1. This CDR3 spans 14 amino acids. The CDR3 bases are TGTGCCAGCAGTTTGGACAGGGTCACAGATACGCAGTATTTT. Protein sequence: CASSLDRVTDTQYF.

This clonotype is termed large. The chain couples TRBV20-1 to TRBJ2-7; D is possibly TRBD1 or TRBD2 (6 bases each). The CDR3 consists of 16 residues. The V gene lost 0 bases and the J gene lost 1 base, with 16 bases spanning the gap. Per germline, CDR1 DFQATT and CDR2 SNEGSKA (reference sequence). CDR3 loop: CSARDPRGPQSYEQYF. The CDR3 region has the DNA TGCAGTGCTAGAGATCCCCGGGGGCCCCAATCCTACGAGCAGTACTTC.

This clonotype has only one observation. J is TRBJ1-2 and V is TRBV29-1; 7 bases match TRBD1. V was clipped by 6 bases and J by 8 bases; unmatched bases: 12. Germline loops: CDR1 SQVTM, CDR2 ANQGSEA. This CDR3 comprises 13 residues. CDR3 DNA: TGCAGCGTCACTGGACAGGTCGGTCTCGGCTACACCTTC. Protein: CSVTGQVGLGYTF.

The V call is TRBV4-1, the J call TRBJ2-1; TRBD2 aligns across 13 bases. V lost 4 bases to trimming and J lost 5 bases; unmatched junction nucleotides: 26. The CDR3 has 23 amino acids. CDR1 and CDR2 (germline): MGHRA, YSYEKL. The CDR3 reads CASSLFSLHSPRLAGGPHNEQFF. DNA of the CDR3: TGCGCCAGCAGCCTTTTTTCCCTCCACTCCCCGCGACTAGCGGGAGGCCCCCACAATGAGCAGTTCTTC.

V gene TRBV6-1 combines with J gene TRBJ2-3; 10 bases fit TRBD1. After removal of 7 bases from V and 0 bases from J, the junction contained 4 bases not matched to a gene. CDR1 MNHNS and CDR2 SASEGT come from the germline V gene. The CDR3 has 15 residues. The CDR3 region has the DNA TGTGCCAGCACCTGGACAGGGGGTAGCACAGATACGCAGTATTTT. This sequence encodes CASTWTGGSTDTQYF.

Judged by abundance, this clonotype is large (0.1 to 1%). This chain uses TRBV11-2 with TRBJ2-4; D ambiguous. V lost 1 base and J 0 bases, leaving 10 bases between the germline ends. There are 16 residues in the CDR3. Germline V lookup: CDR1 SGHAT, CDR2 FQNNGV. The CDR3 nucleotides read TGTGCCAGCAGCTTAGTAGGCAGTGTAGCCAAAAACATTCAGTACTTC. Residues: CASSLVGSVAKNIQYF.

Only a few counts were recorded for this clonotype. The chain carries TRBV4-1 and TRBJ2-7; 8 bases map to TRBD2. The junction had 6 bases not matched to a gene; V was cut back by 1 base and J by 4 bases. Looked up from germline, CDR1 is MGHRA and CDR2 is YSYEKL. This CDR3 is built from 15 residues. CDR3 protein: CASSQAGGRRYEQYF. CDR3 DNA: TGCGCCAGCAGCCAAGCTGGCGGGAGGAGGTACGAGCAGTACTTC.

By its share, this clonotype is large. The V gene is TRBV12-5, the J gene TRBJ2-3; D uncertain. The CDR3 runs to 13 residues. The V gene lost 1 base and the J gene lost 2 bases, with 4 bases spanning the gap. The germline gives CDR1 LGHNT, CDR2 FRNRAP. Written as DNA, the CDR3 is TGTGCTAGTGGTTTGGACTCCACAGATACGCAGTATTTT. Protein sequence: CASGLDSTDTQYF.